Listed below are T cell receptor beta chains from one sample, sequenced in a study of identical twins. TCRdb ran MiXCR on the 5' RACE reads and lists one entry per CDR3 protein. The sample has roughly 750,000 distinct CDR3 sequences; 21% are singletons. Another study also made use of these data, one on T cells expressing NK-cell markers.

Sequencing input: PBMCs. These receptors were collected from a woman younger than 30 in good health. CDR3s include the opening cysteine and the closing phenylalanine or tryptophan. Each record gives: V gene, clone size, D gene, J gene, CDR3 DNA, CDR3 protein. A D gene is named only where the DNA matches it firmly. Some rows have no size entry. The others give once, few or many, or a class for an expanded clone.

>TRBV20-1|many|NA|TRBJ2-7
TGCAGTGCTAGAAAGGTAGCCTACGAGCAGTACTTC
CSARKVAYEQYF
>TRBV4-1|few|NA|TRBJ1-5
TGCGCCAGCAGCCAATGGGGCGGAAATCAGCCCCAGCATTTT
CASSQWGGNQPQHF
>TRBV5-4|NA|NA|TRBJ2-3
TGTGCCAGCAGCTCCACTCTGGGACGTACCTTCACAGATACGCAGTATTTT
CASSSTLGRTFTDTQYF
>TRBV21-1|NA|NA|TRBJ1-1
TGTGCCAGCAACAAAGATCAGATGAACACTGAAGCTTTCTTT
CASNKDQMNTEAFF
>TRBV10-3|few|NA|TRBJ1-1
TGTGCCATCAGTGATCAGGCGAAGTGGAACACTGAAGCTTTCTTT
CAISDQAKWNTEAFF
>TRBV5-1|many|NA|TRBJ2-1
TGCGCCAGCAGAAACAGTGGGGTAAACGTCAATGAGCAGTTCTTC
CASRNSGVNVNEQFF
>TRBV5-4|many|NA|TRBJ2-2
TGTGCCAGCAGCTTGAATTGGGGCACCGGGGAGCTGTTTTTT
CASSLNWGTGELFF
>TRBV28|NA|NA|TRBJ2-7
TGTGCCAGCAGTTTCCTCCTACCTCCGGCAGGGGTCGTGCAGTACTTC
CASSFLLPPAGVVQYF
>TRBV7-2|few|TRBD1|TRBJ2-5
TGTGCCAGCAGCATATGGGACAGGGGCCAAGAGACCCAGTACTTC
CASSIWDRGQETQYF
>TRBV6-1|NA|TRBD2|TRBJ2-3
TGTGCCAGCAGCACCGGGGGGGGCTGGGCAGATACGCAGTATTTT
CASSTGGGWADTQYF
>TRBV7-6|NA|NA|TRBJ1-6
TGTGCCAGCGGAGGGCAGGGTAATTCACCCCTCCACTTT
CASGGQGNSPLHF
>TRBV20-1|NA|NA|TRBJ2-2
TGCAGTGCACGAGGGGGGGACACCGGGGAGCTGTTTTTT
CSARGGDTGELFF
>TRBV20-1|NA|TRBD2|TRBJ2-1
TGCAGTGCTAGAGATCAGGGACTAGCGGGGGGAGGGAGCTCCTACAATGAGCAGTTCTTC
CSARDQGLAGGGSSYNEQFF
>TRBV12-3/TRBV12-4|NA|NA|TRBJ2-7
TGTGCCAGCAGTTTCGGCCCCACGGTAGAGCAGTACTTC
CASSFGPTVEQYF
>TRBV20-1|many|NA|TRBJ2-7
TGCAGTGCTTCGGGGCTTCCTTCCTACGAGCAGTACTTC
CSASGLPSYEQYF
>TRBV5-1|few|TRBD2|TRBJ2-1
TGCGCCAGCAGCACGGGACTAGCGGGCCTCTCCTACAATGAGCAGTTCTTC
CASSTGLAGLSYNEQFF
>TRBV7-2|few|NA|TRBJ1-5
TGTGCCAGCAGCTTAGATTCGGCGGCTCAGCCCCAGCATTTT
CASSLDSAAQPQHF
>TRBV5-1|NA|NA|TRBJ2-2
TGCGCCAGCAGCGCCCCTAGATCCCGTCAAACCGGGGAGCTGTTTTTT
CASSAPRSRQTGELFF
>TRBV2|NA|NA|TRBJ2-7
TGTGCCAGCGGTCGAGAGGGGCGCGGCTACGAGCAGTACTTC
CASGREGRGYEQYF
>TRBV11-3|NA|NA|TRBJ1-1
TGTGCCAGCAGCCTGACTGCTGGAGCCTCAGCTTTCTTT
CASSLTAGASAFF
>TRBV20-1|NA|NA|TRBJ1-5
TGCAGTGCTAGAGACGCCAGTCGGGGAAAGCCCCAGCATTTT
CSARDASRGKPQHF
>TRBV13|NA|NA|TRBJ2-2
TGTGCCAGCAGCGACAACCTGATGACACATTCGAACACCGGGGAGCTGTTTTTT
CASSDNLMTHSNTGELFF
>TRBV12-5|few|NA|TRBJ2-5
TGTGCTAGTGGTTTGGAGGTCCGGCGAGGGCAGGGGACCCAGTACTTC
CASGLEVRRGQGTQYF
>TRBV20-1|NA|NA|TRBJ2-5
TGCAGTGCTAGCTTAGTTCCCGAGACCCAGTACTTC
CSASLVPETQYF
>TRBV25-1|NA|TRBD1|TRBJ1-1
TGTGCCAGCAGTGGGGACAGGGGTCCTTACACTGAAGCTTTCTTT
CASSGDRGPYTEAFF
>TRBV29-1|NA|TRBD2|TRBJ2-2
TGCAGCGTCCTACTAGCGGGAGGGCCCCCCGGGGAGCTGTTTTTT
CSVLLAGGPPGELFF
>TRBV15|few|TRBD2|TRBJ2-5
TGTGCCACCAGCAGAGCAGAGGCGGGAGGGTTAGGCGAGACCCAGTACTTC
CATSRAEAGGLGETQYF
>TRBV9|few|TRBD2|TRBJ2-5
TGTGCCAGCAGCCCAAAGGGGGCACTACTAGCGGGGCAAGAGACCCAGTACTTC
CASSPKGALLAGQETQYF
>TRBV7-9|NA|NA|TRBJ1-4
TGTGCCAGCAGCTTCCCGCAGCGTGAAAAACTGTTTTTT
CASSFPQREKLFF
>TRBV10-3|NA|TRBD1|TRBJ1-5
TGTGCCATCAGCCTAGACAGGGGGGAAAATCAGCCCCAGCATTTT
CAISLDRGENQPQHF